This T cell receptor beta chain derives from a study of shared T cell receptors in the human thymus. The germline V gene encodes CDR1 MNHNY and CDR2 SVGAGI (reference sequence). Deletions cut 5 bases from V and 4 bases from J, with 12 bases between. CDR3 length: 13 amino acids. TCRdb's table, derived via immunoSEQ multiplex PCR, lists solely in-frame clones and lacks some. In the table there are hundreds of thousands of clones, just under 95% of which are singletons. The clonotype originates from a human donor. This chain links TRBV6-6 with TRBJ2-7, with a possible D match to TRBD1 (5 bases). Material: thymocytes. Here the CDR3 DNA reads TGTGCCAGCAGTATCGGACAAATTTACGAGCAGTACTTC. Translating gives CASSIGQIYEQYF.